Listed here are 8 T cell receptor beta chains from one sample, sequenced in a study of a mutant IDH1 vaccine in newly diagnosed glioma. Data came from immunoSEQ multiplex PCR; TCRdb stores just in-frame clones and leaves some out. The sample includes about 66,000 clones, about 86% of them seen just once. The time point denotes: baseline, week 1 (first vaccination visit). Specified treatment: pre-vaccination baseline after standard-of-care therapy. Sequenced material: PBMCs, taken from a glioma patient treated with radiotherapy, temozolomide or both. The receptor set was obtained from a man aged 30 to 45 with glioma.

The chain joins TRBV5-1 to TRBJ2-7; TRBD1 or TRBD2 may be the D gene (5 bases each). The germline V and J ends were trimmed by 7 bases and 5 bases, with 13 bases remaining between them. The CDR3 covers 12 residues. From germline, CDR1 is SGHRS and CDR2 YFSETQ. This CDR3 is CASGGGGNEQYF. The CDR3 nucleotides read TGCGCCAGCGGAGGTGGGGGAAACGAGCAGTACTTC.

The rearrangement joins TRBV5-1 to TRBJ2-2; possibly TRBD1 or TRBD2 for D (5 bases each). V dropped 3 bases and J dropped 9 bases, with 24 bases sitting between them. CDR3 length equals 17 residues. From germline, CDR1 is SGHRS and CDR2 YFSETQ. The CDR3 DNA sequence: TGCGCCAGCAGCTCCCGGGTCGGGGACCGTGCTCCCCGGGAGCTGTTTTTT. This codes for CASSSRVGDRAPRELFF.

The CDR3 region has the DNA TGCGCCAGCAGCTTGGGGCAGGCGAGCTCCTACGAGCAGTACTTC. Its translation: CASSLGQASSYEQYF. The chain recombines TRBV5-1 with TRBJ2-7; D is ambiguous. CDR3 length: 15 residues. Germline-derived CDR1 and CDR2 are SGHRS and YFSETQ. V was trimmed by 0 bases and J by 0 bases, leaving 10 bases between them.

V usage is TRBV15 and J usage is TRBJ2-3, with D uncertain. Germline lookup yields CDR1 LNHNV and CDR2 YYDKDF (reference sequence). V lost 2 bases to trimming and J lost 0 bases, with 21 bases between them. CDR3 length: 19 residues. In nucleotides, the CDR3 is TGTGCCACCAGCAGACCACCCCCCACGGACCTTCCTAGCACAGATACGCAGTATTTT. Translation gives CATSRPPPTDLPSTDTQYF.

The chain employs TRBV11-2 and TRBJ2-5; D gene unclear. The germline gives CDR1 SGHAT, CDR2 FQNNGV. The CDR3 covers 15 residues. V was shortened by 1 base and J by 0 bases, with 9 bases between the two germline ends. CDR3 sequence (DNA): TGTGCCAGCAGCTTAGGACTCTTGTACCAAGAGACCCAGTACTTC. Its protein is CASSLGLLYQETQYF.

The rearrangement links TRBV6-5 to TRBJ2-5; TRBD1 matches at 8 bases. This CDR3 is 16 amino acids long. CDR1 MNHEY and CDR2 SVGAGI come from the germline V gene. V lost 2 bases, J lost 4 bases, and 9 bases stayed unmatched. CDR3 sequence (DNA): TGTGCCAGCAGTTACCCCACCGGGACAGGAAGAGAGACCCAGTACTTC. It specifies CASSYPTGTGRETQYF.

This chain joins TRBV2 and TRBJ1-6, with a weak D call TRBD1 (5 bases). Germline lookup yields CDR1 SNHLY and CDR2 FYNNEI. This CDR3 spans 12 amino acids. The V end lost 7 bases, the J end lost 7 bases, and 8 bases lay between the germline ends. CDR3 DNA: TGTGCCAGCAATCGGGGGAATTCACCCCTCCACTTT. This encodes CASNRGNSPLHF.

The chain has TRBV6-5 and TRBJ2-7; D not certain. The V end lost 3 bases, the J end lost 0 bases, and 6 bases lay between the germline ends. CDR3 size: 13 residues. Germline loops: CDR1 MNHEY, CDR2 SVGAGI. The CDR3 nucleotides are TGTGCCAGCAGTTATGATTTCTCCTACGAGCAGTACTTC. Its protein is CASSYDFSYEQYF.